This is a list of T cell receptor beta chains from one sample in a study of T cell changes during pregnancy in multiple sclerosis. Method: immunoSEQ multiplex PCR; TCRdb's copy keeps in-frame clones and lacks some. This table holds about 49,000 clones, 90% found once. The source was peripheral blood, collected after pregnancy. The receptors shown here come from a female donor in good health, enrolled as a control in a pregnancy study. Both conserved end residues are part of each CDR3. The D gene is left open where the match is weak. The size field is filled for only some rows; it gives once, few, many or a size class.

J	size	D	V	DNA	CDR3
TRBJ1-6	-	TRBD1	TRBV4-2	TGTGCCAGCAGCCCGCGACAGGGGGATTCACCCCTCCACTTT	CASSPRQGDSPLHF
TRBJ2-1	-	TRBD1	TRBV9	TGTGCCAGCAGCGGACCGGGACAGGGAACCTACAATGAGCAGTTCTTC	CASSGPGQGTYNEQFF
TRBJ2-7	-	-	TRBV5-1	TGCGCCAGCAGCTTGGCCAGACAGGATGGCGAGCAGTACTTC	CASSLARQDGEQYF
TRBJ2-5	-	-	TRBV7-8	TGTGCCAGCGGCTTAGGTGGGGCAGGTAAAGAGACCCAGTACTTC	CASGLGGAGKETQYF
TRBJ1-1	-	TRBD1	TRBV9	TGTGCCAGCAGCGCACAGGGGGTGGGCACTGAAGCTTTCTTT	CASSAQGVGTEAFF
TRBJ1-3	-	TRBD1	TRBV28	TGTGCCAGCAGCTCCGGACAGGGGGTCGGAAACACCATATATTTT	CASSSGQGVGNTIYF
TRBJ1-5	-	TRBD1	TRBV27	TGTGCCAGCAGTTTAATCCCCCCCCAACTGGACAGGGGAGAGGGCAATCAGCCCCAGCATTTT	CASSLIPPQLDRGEGNQPQHF
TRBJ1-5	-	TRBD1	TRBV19	TGTGCCAGTAACACCCATACAGGGGGTATGCCCCAGCATTTT	CASNTHTGGMPQHF
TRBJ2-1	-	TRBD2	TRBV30	TGTGCCTGGAGTGGGCTAGCGGGAGGGCCTAATGAGCAGTTCTTC	CAWSGLAGGPNEQFF
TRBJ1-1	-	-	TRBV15	TGTGCCACCAGCAGAGGAGACAGGTTCACCCAGGACACTGAAGCTTTCTTT	CATSRGDRFTQDTEAFF
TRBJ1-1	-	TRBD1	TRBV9	TGTGCCAGCAGCGCCACAGGGGGCATCACTGAAGCTTTCTTT	CASSATGGITEAFF
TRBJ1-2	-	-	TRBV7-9	TGTGCCAGCAGCTCCTCATTTTTAGCTAACTATGGCTACACCTTC	CASSSSFLANYGYTF
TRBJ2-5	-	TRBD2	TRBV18	TGTGCCAGCTCACCACGTGCTAGCGGCCAAGAGACCCAGTACTTC	CASSPRASGQETQYF
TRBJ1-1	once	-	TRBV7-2	TGTGCCAGCAGCTACCCCCCCTCGCGGAAGGGGGCTTTCTTT	CASSYPPSRKGAFF
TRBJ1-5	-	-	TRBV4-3	TGCGCCAGCAGCCAAGGAGCAGGGAAGAGCAATCAGCCCCAGCATTTT	CASSQGAGKSNQPQHF
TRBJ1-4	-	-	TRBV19	TGTGCCAGTAGTATCACAGGGCCATCAGCGGGAGAAAAACTGTTTTTT	CASSITGPSAGEKLFF
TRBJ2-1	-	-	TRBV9	TGTGCCAGCAGCGTAGGAGATTACAATGAGCAGTTCTTC	CASSVGDYNEQFF
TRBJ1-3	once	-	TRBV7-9	TGTGCCAGCAGCTCCGGACAGCCTTCTGGAAACACCATATATTTT	CASSSGQPSGNTIYF
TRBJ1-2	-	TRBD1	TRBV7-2	TGTGCCAGCAGCCCCCGGGACAGTAACTATGGCTACACCTTC	CASSPRDSNYGYTF
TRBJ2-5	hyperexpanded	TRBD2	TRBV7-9	TGTGCCAGCAGCTCCGGGACTAGCGGATTCCAAGAGACCCAGTACTTC	CASSSGTSGFQETQYF
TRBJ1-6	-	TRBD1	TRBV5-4	TGTGCCAGCAGCTTAGGACAGGGCCTTAATTCACCCCTCCACTTT	CASSLGQGLNSPLHF
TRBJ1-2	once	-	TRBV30	TGTGCCTGGAGTGTACTCCCAGGGCTCGATGGCTACACCTTC	CAWSVLPGLDGYTF
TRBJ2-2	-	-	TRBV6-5	TGTGCCAGCAGTTACTCCTTAGCGGCTAAACCCGGGGAGCTGTTTTTT	CASSYSLAAKPGELFF
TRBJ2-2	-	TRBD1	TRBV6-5	TGTGCCAGCAGACTGGGACAGGCCGGGGAGCTGTTTTTT	CASRLGQAGELFF
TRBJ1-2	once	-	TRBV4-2	TGTGCCAGCAGCCACCACGCAGGGAACGACTATGGCTACACCTTC	CASSHHAGNDYGYTF
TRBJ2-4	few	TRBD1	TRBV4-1	TGCGCCAGCAGCCAGGTCCCGGGACAGGGGGCGCCCCAAAACATTCAGTACTTC	CASSQVPGQGAPQNIQYF
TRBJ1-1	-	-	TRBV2	TGTGCCTCGGTAGGGGTCATGATGAACACTGAAGCTTTCTTT	CASVGVMMNTEAFF
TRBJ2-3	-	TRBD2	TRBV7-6	TGTGCCAGCAGCCCCGGGACTAGCGGGTCGACCACAGATACGCAGTATTTT	CASSPGTSGSTTDTQYF
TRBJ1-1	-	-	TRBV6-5	TGTGCCAGCAGTTACTCGACACAACCTGAAGCTTTCTTT	CASSYSTQPEAFF
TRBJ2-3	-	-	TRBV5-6	TGTGCCAGCAGCTTGTCAGCGGGTACGCAGTATTTT	CASSLSAGTQYF
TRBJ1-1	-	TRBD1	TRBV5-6	TGTGCCAGCAGCTTTAGTCCGGGACAGGGGGCCCCTGAAGCTTTCTTT	CASSFSPGQGAPEAFF
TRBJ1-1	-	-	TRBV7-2	TGTGCCAGCAGCTTAGCGAACAGGGTATATGCTTTCTTT	CASSLANRVYAFF
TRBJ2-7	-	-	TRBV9	TGTGCCAGCAGCGTAGGACAGTCCTCCTACGAGCAGTACTTC	CASSVGQSSYEQYF
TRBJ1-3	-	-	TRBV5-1	TGCGCCAGCAGCCTAGGACACCCCGGCTCTGGAAACACCATATATTTT	CASSLGHPGSGNTIYF
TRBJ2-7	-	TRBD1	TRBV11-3	TGTGCCAGCAGACCAACGGACAGGGGGCATTCCTACGAGCAGTACTTC	CASRPTDRGHSYEQYF
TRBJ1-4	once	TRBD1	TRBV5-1	TGCGCCAGCAGCCGGACAGGGGTTCCAACTAATGAAAAACTGTTTTTT	CASSRTGVPTNEKLFF
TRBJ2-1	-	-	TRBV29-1	TGCAGCGTTGGGCCGGGGAGCTCCTACAATGAGCAGTTCTTC	CSVGPGSSYNEQFF
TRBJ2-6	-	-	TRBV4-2	TGTGCCAGCAGCCAAGACAACTCTGGGGCCAACGTCCTGACTTTC	CASSQDNSGANVLTF
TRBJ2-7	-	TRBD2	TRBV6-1	TGTGCCAGCGGGAGTAGCGGGAGCTACGAGCAGTACTTC	CASGSSGSYEQYF
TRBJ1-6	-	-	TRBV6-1	TGTGCCAGCAGTGAAGAAGTCTTGTGGAGGGGCTCACCCCTCCACTTT	CASSEEVLWRGSPLHF
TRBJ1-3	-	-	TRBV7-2	TGTGCCAGCAGCCGTCCCCGCAGTGTATCTGGAAACACCATATATTTT	CASSRPRSVSGNTIYF
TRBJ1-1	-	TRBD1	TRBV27	TGTGCCAGCAGCCCCAGGACAGGTCTTGAAGCTTTCTTT	CASSPRTGLEAFF
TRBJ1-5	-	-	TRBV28	TGTGCCAGCAGTTTTAATAAGGGGGCCCAGCATTTT	CASSFNKGAQHF
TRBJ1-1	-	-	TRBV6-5	TGTGCCAGCAGCCCCAGGGGGAACACTGAAGCTTTCTTT	CASSPRGNTEAFF
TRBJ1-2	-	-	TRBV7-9	TGTGCCAGCAGCCCCCTAGTAGGGGACTATGGCTACACCTTC	CASSPLVGDYGYTF
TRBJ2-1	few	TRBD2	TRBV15	TGTGCCACCAGCAGATCACGGCTAGCGGGAGTCGATGAGCAGTTCTTC	CATSRSRLAGVDEQFF
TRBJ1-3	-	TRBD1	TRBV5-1	TGCGCCAGCAGCTTGGGACAGGGGAGGAACGTAAACACCATATATTTT	CASSLGQGRNVNTIYF
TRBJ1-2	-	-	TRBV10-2	TGCGCCAGCAGTGAGTACCCAGGCAGTTCCTATGGCTACACCTTC	CASSEYPGSSYGYTF
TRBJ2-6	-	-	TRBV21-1	TGTGCCAGCAGTCCCGAGGCGGCTAGTTCTGGGGCCAACGTCCTGACTTTC	CASSPEAASSGANVLTF
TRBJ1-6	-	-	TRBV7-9	TGTGCCAGCAGCTTAGGGAACTTAGTAGGGGATTCACCCCTCCACTTT	CASSLGNLVGDSPLHF
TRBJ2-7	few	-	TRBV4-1	TGCGCCAGCAGCCAAGATAGTAGCAGGGGCTACGAGCAGTACTTC	CASSQDSSRGYEQYF
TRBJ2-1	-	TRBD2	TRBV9	TGTGCCAGCAGCGTACAATCCGACTCCGGGACTAGCGGAGGGGGCCTCTACAATGAGCAGTTCTTC	CASSVQSDSGTSGGGLYNEQFF
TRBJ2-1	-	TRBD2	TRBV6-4	TGTGCCAGCAGTGAAGGGTCTAGCGGGGGGCATGAGCAGTTCTTC	CASSEGSSGGHEQFF
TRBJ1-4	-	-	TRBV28	TGTGCCAGCCGGCCAGGACTGGGTGAAAAACTGTTTTTT	CASRPGLGEKLFF
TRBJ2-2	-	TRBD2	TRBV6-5	TGTGCCATCAAGCCCGGGACTAAATACACCGGGGAGCTGTTTTTT	CAIKPGTKYTGELFF